Listed here are 14 T cell receptor beta chains from one sample, sequenced in a study of immune evolution from preneoplasia to lung adenocarcinoma. Assay used: immunoSEQ multiplex PCR; TCRdb lists only in-frame clones, some missing. Of about 1,800 clones listed, approximately 84% are singletons. Sequencing was done on a sample of FFPE tissue from an adenomatous hyperplasia lung lesion. Noted subset: atypical adenomatous hyperplasia (AAH), lung preneoplasia. The receptors come from a donor of 70 years or more with lung adenocarcinoma.

V is TRBV7-9 and J is TRBJ2-1; 7 bases align to TRBD1. The CDR3 spans 14 residues. The germline V gene encodes CDR1 SEHNR and CDR2 FQNEAQ (reference sequence). Trimming took 4 bases from V and 8 from J; bases not matched to a gene: 8. As DNA, the CDR3 is TGTGCCAGCAGCTCTCTACAGGGGAATTATGAGCAGTTCTTC. It specifies CASSSLQGNYEQFF. The full variable domain, its missing parts supplied by reference TRBV7-9 and TRBJ2-1, is DTGVSQNPRHKITKRGQNVTFRCDPISEHNRLYWYRQTLGQGPEFLTYFQNEAQLEKSRLLSDRFSAERPKGSFSTLEIQRTEQGDSAMYLCASSSLQGNYEQFFGPGTRLTVL.

This clone was found a few times. The chain combines TRBV2 with TRBJ1-2; D is perhaps TRBD1 (6 bases). V shed 2 bases and J shed 4 bases, with 11 bases lying between them. Looked up from germline, CDR1 is SNHLY and CDR2 is FYNNEI. The CDR3 sequence is 14 residues long. This CDR3 is CASSETRGGYGYTF. The DNA for the CDR3 is TGTGCCAGCAGTGAAACCAGGGGCGGCTATGGCTACACCTTC.

This chain joins TRBV29-1 and TRBJ1-4; 10 bases agree with TRBD1. V trimming: 2 bases; J trimming: 0 bases; junction bases outside the gene matches: 3. From germline, CDR1 is SQVTM and CDR2 ANQGSEA. CDR3 size: 16 residues. The CDR3: CSVERGTGATNEKLFF. The CDR3 nucleotides read TGCAGCGTTGAAAGGGGGACAGGGGCAACTAATGAAAAACTGTTTTTT. Full variable domain (outside the CDR3, taken from reference TRBV29-1 and TRBJ1-4): SAVISQKPSRDICQRGTSLTIQCQVDSQVTMMFWYRQQPGQSLTLIATANQGSEATYESGFVIDKFPISRPNLTFSTLTVSNMSPEDSSIYLCSVERGTGATNEKLFFGSGTQLSVL.

The V call is TRBV28, the J call TRBJ1-5; D ambiguous. This CDR3 has 14 amino acids. The germline V gene encodes CDR1 MDHEN and CDR2 SYDVKM. The ends were cut back, 3 bases at V and 3 bases at J, with 9 bases in the middle. CDR3 residues: CASSLSSYNQPQHF. The CDR3 bases are TGTGCCAGCAGTTTGAGTAGCTACAATCAGCCCCAGCATTTT.

The chain combines TRBV2 with TRBJ1-1, with D tentatively TRBD1 (6 bases). The CDR3 loop spans 16 amino acids. In germline, CDR1 is SNHLY, CDR2 FYNNEI. Deletions cut 6 bases from V and 0 bases from J, with 17 bases between. CDR3 DNA sequence: TGTGCCAGCAGACCCGGGGTGGGGGCTTTGAACACTGAAGCTTTCTTT. This codes for CASRPGVGALNTEAFF.

This chain connects TRBV5-1 to TRBJ1-3; unclear D gene. Germline CDR1 and CDR2: SGHRS and YFSETQ. This CDR3 region has 14 residues. Between the trimmed V and J ends, which lost 0 bases and 1 base, there was a span of 5 bases. The CDR3 region has the DNA TGCGCCAGCAGCTTGGGCGCTTCTGGAAACACCATATATTTT. It codes for CASSLGASGNTIYF.

This chain connects TRBV5-4 to TRBJ2-7; tentatively, D is TRBD1 (6 bases). The CDR3 covers 15 residues. CDR1 is SGHNT and CDR2 is YYREEE in the germline V gene (reference sequence). Trimming took 4 bases from V and 7 from J, leaving 21 bases between them. CDR3 sequence (DNA): TGTGCCAGCAGCCAAGATCACAACTACAGGGAGGAGCAGTACTTC. Amino acids: CASSQDHNYREEQYF.

The chain recombines TRBV27 with TRBJ2-7, with D uncertain. Trimming took off 3 bases at V and 6 bases at J, with 12 bases between the two ends. CDR3 length: 13 residues. Germline CDR1 reads MNHEY; CDR2 reads SMNVEV (reference sequence). In DNA form, the CDR3 reads TGTGCCAGCAGTTTGGTTAGGGAAGGCGAGCAGTACTTC. Translated: CASSLVREGEQYF.

This chain links TRBV28 with TRBJ2-5; 8 bases match TRBD2. The CDR3 has 17 residues. The V gene end was trimmed by 6 bases and the J gene end by 5 bases; junction bases not matched to a gene: 17. Germline lookup yields CDR1 MDHEN and CDR2 SYDVKM. CDR3 DNA: TGTGCCAGCAGCCAGGCTTCGGGGGGGGCGCTTCGGGAGACCCAGTACTTC. As protein: CASSQASGGALRETQYF.

V is TRBV5-4 and J is TRBJ2-2, with D perhaps given as TRBD1 or TRBD2 (5 bases each). The V end lost 0 bases, the J end lost 4 bases, and 13 bases lay between the germline ends. The CDR3 is 16 residues long. Germline V CDR1 and CDR2: SGHNT, YYREEE (reference sequence). The CDR3 spells CASSLGDREGTGELFF. As DNA, the CDR3 is TGTGCCAGCAGCTTGGGGGACCGCGAGGGCACCGGGGAGCTGTTTTTT.

The chain carries TRBV19 and TRBJ2-1, with TRBD1 matching over 9 bases. Trimming cost V 3 bases and J 8 bases; bases outside gene matches: 11. Germline assignment: CDR1 LNHDA and CDR2 SQIVND (reference sequence). CDR3 size: 16 residues. This chain's CDR3 is CASSILSGQGKDEQFF. CDR3 nucleotides: TGTGCCAGTAGTATCCTCTCGGGACAGGGTAAGGATGAGCAGTTCTTC.

The chain combines TRBV28 with TRBJ2-7; 7 nucleotides agree with TRBD2. Trimming at V came to 6 bases and at J to 11 bases, leaving 19 bases not matched to a gene. This CDR3 has 15 residues. Looked up from germline, CDR1 is MDHEN and CDR2 is SYDVKM. CDR3 coding DNA: TGTGCCAGCAGCTCCCTTGAGGGAGGGCGGGAGAAAGAGTACTTC. Protein: CASSSLEGGREKEYF.

V is TRBV6-6 and J is TRBJ2-1; a weak D match, TRBD2 (5 bases). Deletions cut 2 bases from V and 0 bases from J, with 8 bases between. The CDR3 loop spans 15 amino acids. Germline CDR1 MNHNY, CDR2 SVGAGI (reference sequence). CDR3 residues: CASSYPAGSYNEQFF. CDR3 sequence (DNA): TGTGCCAGCAGTTACCCGGCGGGCTCCTACAATGAGCAGTTCTTC.

The J gene is TRBJ2-2, the V gene TRBV28; 10 bases are a match to TRBD2. Unmatched junction bases numbered 7, after V lost 2 bases and J lost 4 bases. The CDR3 covers 17 residues. Germline CDR1 and CDR2: MDHEN and SYDVKM. This CDR3 is CASSLSGRGKSTGELFF. Here the CDR3 DNA reads TGTGCCAGCAGTTTAAGCGGGAGGGGAAAAAGCACCGGGGAGCTGTTTTTT.